One sample yielded the 32 T cell receptor beta chains listed below, sequenced in a study of cytomegalovirus exposure and HLA in healthy donors. The protocol was immunoSEQ multiplex PCR, while the TCRdb copy is restricted to in-frame clones and leaves out a portion. The sample lists 68,000 or so clones, about nine tenths occurring once. The sequencing input was PBMCs. The receptor set was obtained from a man aged 18 to 30 in good health and CMV-seronegative.

In its sample, this clone was seen once. The chain couples TRBV28 to TRBJ2-7, with 9 bases identical to TRBD1. Germline V gene data show CDR1 as MDHEN and CDR2 as SYDVKM. The CDR3 contains 22 residues. With 5 bases clipped from V and 2 bases from J, the junction kept 28 bases outside the gene matches. The CDR3 sequence is CASSPYPPRDRVNGWPTYEQYF. CDR3 in DNA: TGTGCCAGCAGTCCATATCCCCCAAGGGACAGGGTAAATGGATGGCCTACCTACGAGCAGTACTTC. The full variable domain, with the rest looked up from reference TRBV28 and TRBJ2-7, is DVKVTQSSRYLVKRTGEKVFLECVQDMDHENMFWYRQDPGLGLRLIYFSYDVKMKEKGDIPEGYSVSREKKERFSLILESASTNQTSMYLCASSPYPPRDRVNGWPTYEQYFGPGTRLTVT.

This rearrangement joins TRBV5-1 to TRBJ2-5; 7 positions match TRBD2. Germline V CDR1 and CDR2: SGHRS, YFSETQ. V shed 7 bases, J shed 5 bases, and the junction held 8 bases outside the gene matches. The CDR3 is 13 residues long. The CDR3 spells CASGAGVGETQYF. CDR3 in DNA: TGCGCCAGCGGGGCGGGGGTCGGGGAGACCCAGTACTTC.

CDR3 coding DNA: TGTGCCTGGAAAAGCGACGGAGGACTGGCGGGAAATACGCAGTATTTT. Translation gives CAWKSDGGLAGNTQYF. The chain uses TRBV30 and TRBJ2-3, with D possibly being TRBD2 (6 bases). This CDR3 region has 16 residues. V gave up 4 bases and J gave up 7 bases, with 24 bases separating them. The V gene's germline CDR1 is GTSNPN and CDR2 SVGIG (reference sequence).

The CDR3 bases are TGCAGCGGTACCGGGTCCTCTGGAAACACCATATATTTT. Residues: CSGTGSSGNTIYF. V gene TRBV29-1 combines with J gene TRBJ1-3; D is unresolved. The V end was cut by 7 bases, the J end by 0 bases, with 10 bases between. CDR1 and CDR2 (germline): SQVTM, ANQGSEA. This CDR3 comprises 13 residues.

This clone came up once. The genes are TRBV5-6 and TRBJ1-1; D is undetermined. V gave up 2 bases and J gave up 4 bases, with 18 bases separating them. CDR1 is SGHDT, CDR2 YYEEEE, per germline. This CDR3 has 16 residues. CDR3 amino acids: CASSFKGGRLSTEAFF. CDR3 DNA sequence: TGTGCCAGCAGCTTTAAGGGAGGCCGGCTTAGCACTGAAGCTTTCTTT.

V gene TRBV29-1 combines with J gene TRBJ1-2; the D gene is possibly TRBD1 (6 bases). Germline values: CDR1 SQVTM, CDR2 ANQGSEA. This CDR3 region has 16 residues. The CDR3 protein is CSAGTPRRVNDYGYTF. CDR3 nucleotide sequence: TGCAGTGCCGGGACACCCAGGCGGGTTAATGACTATGGCTACACCTTC.

V usage is TRBV9 and J usage is TRBJ1-1, with D unclear. The length of the CDR3 is 13 residues. CDR1 is SGDLS, CDR2 YYNGEE, per germline. V lost 3 bases and J 1 base, leaving 7 bases between the germline ends. Written as DNA, the CDR3 is TGTGCCAGCAGCGCGGACTCGAACACTGAAGCTTTCTTT. Protein product: CASSADSNTEAFF.

This clone was observed once. The chain employs TRBV7-2 and TRBJ1-1; D gene ambiguous. Per the germline V gene, CDR1 is SGHTA and CDR2 is FQGNSA. This CDR3 spans 10 amino acids. V gave up 6 bases and J gave up 7 bases, with 6 bases separating them. CDR3 loop: CASRQIEAFF. The CDR3 nucleotides read TGTGCCAGCAGACAGATTGAAGCTTTCTTT.

The rearrangement uses TRBV5-1 and TRBJ2-2, with 9 positions matching TRBD1. The V gene end was trimmed by 4 bases and the J gene end by 6 bases; junction bases not matched to a gene: 1. This CDR3 comprises 13 residues. The germline V gene has CDR1 SGHRS and CDR2 YFSETQ. The CDR3 is CASSGTGPGELFF. CDR3 nucleotide sequence: TGCGCCAGCAGCGGGACAGGGCCCGGGGAGCTGTTTTTT.

The V call is TRBV11-2, the J call TRBJ2-7; no clear D. Per germline, CDR1 SGHAT and CDR2 FQNNGV. Trimming took 1 base from V and 5 from J, leaving 9 bases between them. This CDR3 is 13 amino acids long. The DNA of the CDR3 is TGTGCCAGCAGCTTAGCCACAGTGAACGAGCAGTACTTC. Its protein product is CASSLATVNEQYF.

V and J are TRBV19 and TRBJ1-5; 7 nucleotides line up with TRBD1. This CDR3 comprises 16 residues. Germline CDR1 is LNHDA and CDR2 is SQIVND (reference sequence). Trimming removed 4 bases from V and 3 bases from J; junction bases left unmatched: 9. CDR3: CASSRATGKDNQPQHF. CDR3 sequence (DNA): TGTGCCAGTAGTAGAGCGACAGGGAAAGACAATCAGCCCCAGCATTTT.

The chain recombines TRBV27 with TRBJ1-1; D unresolved. Germline V CDR1 and CDR2: MNHEY, SMNVEV (reference sequence). Trimming stripped 3 bases from V and 0 bases from J, with 11 bases between. This CDR3 has 15 amino acids. CDR3 coding DNA: TGTGCCAGCAGTTTGAGGCCCCCCCTGAACACTGAAGCTTTCTTT. Amino acid sequence: CASSLRPPLNTEAFF.

The chain employs TRBV6-5 and TRBJ2-5; TRBD2 matches at 8 bases. The junction had 8 bases not matched to a gene; V was cut back by 0 bases and J by 5 bases. The germline V gene has CDR1 MNHEY and CDR2 SVGAGI. There are 16 residues in the CDR3. The CDR3 bases are TGTGCCAGCAGTTACTCGGGGTTAGCGGGAACTGAGACCCAGTACTTC. It encodes CASSYSGLAGTETQYF.

The chain joins TRBV14 to TRBJ2-7; no firm D call. Trimming shortened V by 1 base and J by 3 bases, and 7 bases separated the two germline ends. CDR1 is SGHDN and CDR2 is FVKESK in the germline V gene. The CDR3 extends over 13 amino acids. CDR3 region: CASSQVNSYEQYF. CDR3 DNA sequence: TGTGCCAGCAGCCAAGTAAATAGCTACGAGCAGTACTTC.

The genes are TRBV6-6 and TRBJ1-5, with D possibly TRBD1 on 5 matching bases. Per the germline V gene, CDR1 is MNHNY and CDR2 is SVGAGI (reference sequence). CDR3 length: 14 residues. Trimming stripped 4 bases from V and 5 bases from J, with 12 bases between. The CDR3 is CASSFREADQPQHF. CDR3 DNA: TGTGCCAGCAGTTTCAGGGAGGCGGATCAGCCCCAGCATTTT.

The V call is TRBV7-2, the J call TRBJ2-7; D is unclear. V was pared by 2 bases and J by 6 bases, with 14 bases between. The CDR3 is 14 amino acids. Germline-derived CDR1 and CDR2 are SGHTA and FQGNSA. For the CDR3, the DNA is TGTGCCAGCAGCTTATTTGGAGAACTGAGCGAGCAGTACTTC. This gives the protein CASSLFGELSEQYF.

This rearrangement joins TRBV29-1 to TRBJ1-5; D perhaps matches TRBD1 (5 bases). This CDR3 region has 13 residues. Germline loops: CDR1 SQVTM, CDR2 ANQGSEA. The V end was cut by 6 bases, the J end by 3 bases, with 12 bases between. CDR3 in DNA: TGCAGCGTCAGGACAAATCCCAATCAGCCCCAGCATTTT. Encoded protein: CSVRTNPNQPQHF.

The chain links TRBV7-2 to TRBJ1-2; the D gene is possibly TRBD1 (5 bases). Germline loops: CDR1 SGHTA, CDR2 FQGNSA. The ends were cut back, 5 bases at V and 1 base at J, with 14 bases in the middle. CDR3 size: 15 residues. The CDR3 nucleotides are TGTGCCAGCAGCACTCCGGGACTCCTTAACTATGGCTACACCTTC. Residues: CASSTPGLLNYGYTF.

The V gene is TRBV19, the J gene TRBJ2-3, with a tentative D call TRBD1 (6 bases). Per the germline V gene, CDR1 is LNHDA and CDR2 is SQIVND (reference sequence). Trimming removed 3 bases from V and 3 bases from J, with 10 bases in between. The CDR3 is made up of 14 amino acids. Here the CDR3 reads CASSIGGLTDTQYF. CDR3 nucleotides: TGTGCCAGTAGTATTGGGGGCTTGACAGATACGCAGTATTTT.

The chain joins TRBV15 to TRBJ1-1, with unresolved D. Between the trimmed V and J ends, which lost 6 bases and 0 bases, there was a span of 8 bases. The CDR3 runs 13 residues. The V gene's germline CDR1 is LNHNV and CDR2 YYDKDF (reference sequence). The CDR3 is CATRVSMNTEAFF. DNA for the CDR3: TGTGCCACCAGGGTCTCTATGAACACTGAAGCTTTCTTT.

The V gene is TRBV4-3, the J gene TRBJ2-1, with D possibly TRBD1 on 6 matching bases. V was trimmed by 0 bases and J by 6 bases, leaving 12 bases between them. CDR1 LGHNA and CDR2 YSLEER come from the germline V gene. The CDR3 is 15 residues long. The CDR3 DNA reads as TGCGCCAGCAGCCAAGAGAGGGGACATGTCAATGAGCAGTTCTTC. It is translated as CASSQERGHVNEQFF.

The rearrangement uses TRBV4-3 and TRBJ2-7; 8 bases align to TRBD2. The CDR3 covers 20 residues. CDR1 and CDR2 from the germline V gene are LGHNA and YSLEER. The V segment lost 4 bases and the J segment 2 bases; nucleotides outside the gene matches: 22. The CDR3 DNA follows: TGCGCCAGCAGCCTTTCACCCCGGCCCTCCGGGCTAGCGGGCACCTACGAGCAGTACTTC. This gives the protein CASSLSPRPSGLAGTYEQYF.

This clone was detected only once. The chain combines TRBV7-8 with TRBJ2-5, with unresolved D. Germline CDR1 and CDR2: SGHVS and FQNEAQ. The CDR3 length is 18 residues. Trimming took 2 bases from V and 5 from J, leaving 24 bases between them. The DNA of the CDR3 is TGTGCCAGCAGCTTAAGTTCTTCCAACTACGTCTACGGGGAGACCCAGTACTTC. Amino acid sequence: CASSLSSSNYVYGETQYF.

This chain uses TRBV19 with TRBJ2-7; 10 bases align to TRBD1. CDR3 length equals 13 residues. Germline V gives CDR1 LNHDA, CDR2 SQIVND (reference sequence). Losses at the gene ends were 6 bases for V and 7 bases for J; bases not matched to a gene: 6. The CDR3 bases are TGTGCCAGTAGAGGGACAGGGGCGAGAGAGCAGTACTTC. Amino acids: CASRGTGAREQYF.

The chain couples TRBV5-1 to TRBJ1-2; 10 nucleotides align to TRBD1. With V trimmed by 4 bases and J by 8 bases, 11 bases remained unmatched. CDR3 size: 15 residues. In germline, CDR1 is SGHRS, CDR2 YFSETQ. The chain's CDR3 is CASSGTGTGVGGYTF. CDR3 sequence (DNA): TGCGCCAGCAGCGGAACCGGGACAGGGGTTGGCGGCTACACCTTC.

The chain uses TRBV7-9 and TRBJ2-5; D gene unclear. CDR1 is SEHNR, CDR2 FQNEAQ, per germline (reference sequence). The V end lost 5 bases, the J end lost 2 bases, and 9 bases lay between the germline ends. The CDR3 totals 13 residues. Written as DNA, the CDR3 is TGTGCCAGCAGCCTTACACAGCAAGAGACCCAGTACTTC. As protein: CASSLTQQETQYF.

This clone was recorded only once. The CDR3 DNA reads TGTGCCAGCAGCAAACTAGCGGGAGGGCCCGGGGAGACCCAGTACTTC. Encoded protein: CASSKLAGGPGETQYF. J is TRBJ2-5 and V is TRBV7-3; 13 bases line up with TRBD2. Trimming at V came to 5 bases and at J to 5 bases, leaving 8 bases not matched to a gene. This CDR3 contains 16 residues. Germline lookup yields CDR1 SGHTA and CDR2 FQGTGA.

The rearrangement joins TRBV30 to TRBJ1-4, with a weak D call TRBD1 (5 bases). Between the trimmed V and J ends, which lost 3 bases and 7 bases, there was a span of 15 bases. CDR3 size: 14 residues. The germline V gene encodes CDR1 GTSNPN and CDR2 SVGIG (reference sequence). CDR3 bases: TGTGCCTGGAGCCTCGTGGGGGGGAGTGAAAAACTGTTTTTT. Translation: CAWSLVGGSEKLFF.

The chain links TRBV7-2 to TRBJ1-5, with 7 nucleotides matching TRBD1. V trimming: 1 base; J trimming: 7 bases; junction bases outside the gene matches: 4. The CDR3 sequence is 14 residues long. Germline values: CDR1 SGHTA, CDR2 FQGNSA. The CDR3 reads CASSLVQGEQPQHF. CDR3 in DNA: TGTGCCAGCAGCTTAGTCCAGGGGGAACAGCCCCAGCATTTT.

In its sample, this clone was seen a few times. The J gene is TRBJ2-7, the V gene TRBV18; 11 bases are shared with TRBD1. This CDR3 spans 14 amino acids. The V segment lost 3 bases and the J segment 4 bases; nucleotides outside the gene matches: 2. Germline V gene lookup returns CDR1 KGHSH and CDR2 LQKENI. DNA of the CDR3: TGTGCCAGCTCACCGGACAGGGGGCTTTACGAGCAGTACTTC. This translates into CASSPDRGLYEQYF.

The genes are TRBV19 and TRBJ1-1; TRBD1 is a possible D gene (5 bases). CDR1 is LNHDA and CDR2 is SQIVND in the germline V gene (reference sequence). This CDR3 comprises 16 residues. V was shortened by 5 bases and J by 1 base, with 17 bases between the two germline ends. The CDR3 DNA reads as TGTGCCAGTAGTCGGGCGCGGGGACCGGGGAACACTGAAGCTTTCTTT. Translation: CASSRARGPGNTEAFF.

This sequence joins TRBV7-9 and TRBJ2-1; tentatively, D is TRBD2 (6 bases). This CDR3 comprises 12 residues. In germline, CDR1 is SEHNR, CDR2 FQNEAQ (reference sequence). V was shortened by 2 bases and J by 13 bases, with 12 bases between the two germline ends. CDR3 in amino acids: CASSLSRDPQFF. CDR3 sequence (DNA): TGTGCCAGCAGCTTATCGCGGGACCCTCAGTTCTTC.